The 18 T cell receptor beta chains in this list originate from one sample, sequenced in a study of T cells in Graves' hyperthyroidism and ophthalmopathy. Amplified TCR beta CDR3 regions derived from RNA transcripts. With the HTBI primer set, the TCR CDR3 went through a first round of RT-PCR. TCRdb processed the multiplex PCR reads anew with MiXCR; each CDR3 protein has one entry. The repertoire holds approximately 300,000 distinct CDR3 sequences, with roughly 19% as singletons. The material sequenced was blood. The source of these receptors is a man aged 50-59 years with Graves' ophthalmopathy.

There are many counts of this clonotype. The rearrangement joins TRBV10-3 to TRBJ1-5; maybe TRBD1 (5 bases). CDR1 ENHRY and CDR2 SYGVKD come from the germline V gene. The CDR3 spans 14 residues. Deletions cut 2 bases from V and 3 bases from J, with 8 bases between. The CDR3 DNA reads TGTGCCATCAGTGAGCTGGGGGACAATCAGCCCCAGCATTTT. It translates to CAISELGDNQPQHF.

V is TRBV10-3 and J is TRBJ1-4; D uncertain. In germline, CDR1 is ENHRY, CDR2 SYGVKD. V lost 3 bases to trimming and J lost 4 bases, with 9 bases between them. This CDR3 spans 14 amino acids. Here the CDR3 reads CAISEGGSNEKLFF. For the CDR3, the DNA is TGTGCCATCAGTGAAGGTGGGAGTAATGAAAAACTGTTTTTT.

A few counts support this clonotype. The rearrangement joins TRBV28 to TRBJ1-5, with D uncertain. Between the trimmed V and J ends, which lost 3 bases and 4 bases, there was a span of 13 bases. Germline assignment: CDR1 MDHEN and CDR2 SYDVKM. This CDR3 is 15 amino acids long. In nucleotides, the CDR3 is TGTGCCAGCAGTTTCGTAAGTGAGTGGAATCAGCCCCAGCATTTT. Protein product: CASSFVSEWNQPQHF.

CDR3 amino acids: CASSTPIGGMLSYEQYF. CDR3 sequence (DNA): TGTGCCAGCAGCACCCCCATAGGCGGGATGTTGTCCTACGAGCAGTACTTC. The chain combines TRBV7-8 with TRBJ2-7; weak D call: TRBD2 (6 bases). Germline assignment: CDR1 SGHVS and CDR2 FQNEAQ. The ends were cut back, 5 bases at V and 1 base at J, with 21 bases in the middle. This CDR3 region has 17 residues.

This clonotype appeared a few times. The chain joins TRBV27 to TRBJ2-5, with a tentative D call TRBD1 (5 bases). Per the germline V gene, CDR1 is MNHEY and CDR2 is SMNVEV (reference sequence). CDR3 length equals 13 residues. V was cut by 3 bases and J by 7 bases, with 12 bases left in between. DNA for the CDR3: TGTGCCAGCAGTTTGCTGGAAGGGGTGACCCAGTACTTC. Translating gives CASSLLEGVTQYF.

Only a few counts were recorded for this clonotype. The V gene is TRBV14, the J gene TRBJ1-4, with a tentative D call TRBD1 (6 bases). The CDR3 contains 16 residues. Looked up from germline, CDR1 is SGHDN and CDR2 is FVKESK. Trimming shortened V by 3 bases and J by 2 bases, and 13 bases separated the two germline ends. The CDR3 DNA reads TGTGCCAGCAGCCAGGACAGCCTTTGGACTAATGAAAAACTGTTTTTT. Amino acid sequence: CASSQDSLWTNEKLFF.

This clonotype was counted many times. The chain joins TRBV7-8 to TRBJ2-1, with 9 bases identical to TRBD2. V lost 1 base and J lost 7; bases outside the gene matches: 11. This CDR3 is 17 amino acids long. CDR1 is SGHVS and CDR2 is FQNEAQ in the germline V gene. The CDR3 nucleotides are TGTGCCAGCAGCTTAGACTTAGGACTAGCGACGGGGAATGAGCAGTTCTTC. It codes for CASSLDLGLATGNEQFF.

This clonotype has a count of ten or more. This chain joins TRBV2 and TRBJ2-3; 12 positions match TRBD1. The CDR3 is 13 residues long. The germline gives CDR1 SNHLY, CDR2 FYNNEI. The V gene end was trimmed by 9 bases and the J gene end by 6 bases; junction bases not matched to a gene: 4. As DNA, the CDR3 is TGTGCCAGTAGGGACAGGGGGCAGGATACGCAGTATTTT. It codes for CASRDRGQDTQYF.

This clonotype was detected only a few times. V gene TRBV4-1 combines with J gene TRBJ2-2; possible D gene TRBD1, 6 bases. The CDR3 has 16 residues. Trimming stripped 1 base from V and 7 bases from J, with 16 bases between. From germline, CDR1 is MGHRA and CDR2 YSYEKL. The CDR3 bases are TGCGCCAGCAGCCAAGGGGGGCTAGCCGTTAGCGGGGAGCTGTTTTTT. Protein sequence: CASSQGGLAVSGELFF.

This clonotype was seen repeatedly, ten times or more. The genes are TRBV29-1 and TRBJ1-2; D perhaps matches TRBD1 (6 bases). CDR1 and CDR2 from the germline V gene are SQVTM and ANQGSEA. Trimming took off 1 base at V and 1 base at J, with 10 bases between the two ends. The CDR3 is 14 amino acids. The CDR3 is CSVEGGGLNYGYTF. The CDR3, as DNA: TGCAGCGTTGAAGGCGGGGGCCTTAACTATGGCTACACCTTC.

Ten or more counts support this clonotype. The chain couples TRBV20-1 to TRBJ2-3; D remains ambiguous. Germline V gene lookup returns CDR1 DFQATT and CDR2 SNEGSKA (reference sequence). V shed 2 bases and J shed 0 bases, with 12 bases lying between them. The CDR3 has 15 residues. CDR3 protein: CSARRVGSSTDTQYF. CDR3 nucleotides: TGCAGTGCTAGAAGGGTGGGGTCTAGCACAGATACGCAGTATTTT.

Many counts were recorded for this clonotype. The genes are TRBV20-1 and TRBJ2-5; TRBD2 matches 8 bases. Looked up from germline, CDR1 is DFQATT and CDR2 is SNEGSKA (reference sequence). CDR3 length equals 14 residues. The trim removed 6 bases at V and 2 bases at J, leaving 8 bases unmatched. The CDR3 sequence is CSALSGRSQETQYF. The DNA for the CDR3 is TGCAGTGCGCTGAGCGGGAGAAGTCAAGAGACCCAGTACTTC.

This clonotype was observed a few times. The V call is TRBV27, the J call TRBJ2-3; D is possibly TRBD1 (6 bases). V was shortened by 1 base and J by 0 bases, with 11 bases between the two germline ends. Germline loops: CDR1 MNHEY, CDR2 SMNVEV (reference sequence). The CDR3 sequence is 16 residues long. This CDR3 reads CASSLLVTGSTDTQYF. The CDR3 DNA reads as TGTGCCAGCAGTTTATTGGTGACAGGTAGCACAGATACGCAGTATTTT.

This clonotype appeared many times. This chain connects TRBV20-1 to TRBJ1-1; the D gene is possibly TRBD1 (5 bases). CDR1 DFQATT and CDR2 SNEGSKA come from the germline V gene (reference sequence). The CDR3 runs 14 residues. V lost 3 bases and J lost 4, with 15 bases in between. The CDR3 DNA sequence: TGCAGTGCTAGGGCAGGCATGGGGACCACTGAAGCTTTCTTT. Residues: CSARAGMGTTEAFF.

The table lists this clonotype with many counts. This chain uses TRBV28 with TRBJ1-5; 7 positions agree with TRBD1. The germline V gene has CDR1 MDHEN and CDR2 SYDVKM. The CDR3 length is 16 residues. With V trimmed by 3 bases and J by 1 base, 6 bases remained unmatched. CDR3 nucleotides: TGTGCCAGCAGTTTTCTGGCAGGGGGGAGCAATCAGCCCCAGCATTTT. It specifies CASSFLAGGSNQPQHF.

The gene calls are TRBV4-2 and TRBJ2-2, with 9 bases matching TRBD1. The CDR3 sequence is 18 residues long. Germline V gene data show CDR1 as LGHNA and CDR2 as YNFKEQ. The trim removed 0 bases at V and 7 bases at J, leaving 12 bases unmatched. CDR3 DNA: TGTGCCAGCAGCCAAGATTGGAGGACAGGGGCCCGTTTCGGGGAGCTGTTTTTT. As protein: CASSQDWRTGARFGELFF.

This clonotype appeared a few times. The CDR3: CASSILLTSGTPYLYNEQFF. The CDR3 DNA reads TGTGCCAGTAGTATCCTGTTGACTAGCGGGACCCCCTACTTATACAATGAGCAGTTCTTC. The chain has TRBV19 and TRBJ2-1, with 11 bases identical to TRBD2. The germline V gene has CDR1 LNHDA and CDR2 SQIVND (reference sequence). Trimming cost V 3 bases and J 4 bases; bases outside gene matches: 17. This CDR3 comprises 20 residues.

This clonotype was counted only a few times. The rearrangement links TRBV6-1 to TRBJ1-2, with TRBD1 identical over 10 bases. Germline V lookup: CDR1 MNHNS, CDR2 SASEGT. The CDR3 sequence is 14 residues long. After removal of 6 bases from V and 8 bases from J, the junction contained 9 bases not matched to a gene. CDR3 sequence: CASSYDRDRGGYTF. DNA of the CDR3: TGTGCCAGCAGCTACGACCGGGACAGGGGAGGCTACACCTTC.